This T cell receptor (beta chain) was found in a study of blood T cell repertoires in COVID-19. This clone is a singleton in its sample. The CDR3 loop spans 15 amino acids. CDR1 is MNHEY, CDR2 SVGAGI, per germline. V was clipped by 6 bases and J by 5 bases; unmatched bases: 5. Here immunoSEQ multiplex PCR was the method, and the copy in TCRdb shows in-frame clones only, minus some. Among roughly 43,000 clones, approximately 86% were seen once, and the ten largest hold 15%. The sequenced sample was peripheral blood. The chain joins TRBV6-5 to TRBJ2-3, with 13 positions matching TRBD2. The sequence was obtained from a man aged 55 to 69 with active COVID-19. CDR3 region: CASSWTSGRIDTQYF. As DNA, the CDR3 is TGTGCCAGCAGCTGGACTAGCGGGAGAATAGATACGCAGTATTTT.